The clone carrying this TCR beta chain occurred many times. This entry is derived from a study of T cells after yellow fever vaccination. TCRdb ran MiXCR on the 5' RACE reads and lists one entry per CDR3 protein. The table records approximately 110,000 distinct CDR3 sequences, under 8.5% of them present only once. The germline V gene encodes CDR1 SGHRS and CDR2 YFSETQ. The length of the CDR3 is 15 residues. The V segment lost 3 bases and the J segment 4 bases; nucleotides outside the gene matches: 7. This receptor was identified in a man aged 18 to 30 who received the YFV17D yellow fever vaccine. Sequences were derived from CD4+ T cells sorted from PBMCs, sampled 10 to 11 days after the first yellow fever vaccination. J is TRBJ2-5 and V is TRBV5-1; TRBD2 agrees at 9 bases. For the CDR3, the DNA is TGCGCCAGCAGCTGGAAGACTAGCGGACGAGAGACCCAGTACTTC. Translated: CASSWKTSGRETQYF.